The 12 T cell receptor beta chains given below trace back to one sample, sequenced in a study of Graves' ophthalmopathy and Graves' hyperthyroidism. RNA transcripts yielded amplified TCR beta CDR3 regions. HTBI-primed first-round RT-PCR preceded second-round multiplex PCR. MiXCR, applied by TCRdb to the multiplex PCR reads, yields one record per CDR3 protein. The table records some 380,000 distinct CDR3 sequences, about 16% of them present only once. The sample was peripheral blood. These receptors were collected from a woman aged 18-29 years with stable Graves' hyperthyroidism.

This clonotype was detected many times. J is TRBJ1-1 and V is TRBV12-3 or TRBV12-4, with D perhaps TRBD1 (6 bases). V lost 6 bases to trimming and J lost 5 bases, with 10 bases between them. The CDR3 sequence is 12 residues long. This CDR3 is CASRAGETEAFF. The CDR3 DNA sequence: TGTGCCAGCAGAGCAGGGGAGACTGAAGCTTTCTTT.

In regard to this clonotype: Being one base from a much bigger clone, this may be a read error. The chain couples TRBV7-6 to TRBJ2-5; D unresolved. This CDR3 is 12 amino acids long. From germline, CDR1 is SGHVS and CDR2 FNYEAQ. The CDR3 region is CASSHIKETKYF. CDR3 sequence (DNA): TGTGCCAGCAGTCATATTAAAGAGACCAAGTACTTC.

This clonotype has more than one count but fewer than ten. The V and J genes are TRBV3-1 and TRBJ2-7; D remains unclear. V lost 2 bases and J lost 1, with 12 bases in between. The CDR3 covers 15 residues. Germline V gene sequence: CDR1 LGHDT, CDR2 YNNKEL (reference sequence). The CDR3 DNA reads TGTGCCAGCAGCCAACGGGCAGCATATTCCTACGAGCAGTACTTC. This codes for CASSQRAAYSYEQYF.

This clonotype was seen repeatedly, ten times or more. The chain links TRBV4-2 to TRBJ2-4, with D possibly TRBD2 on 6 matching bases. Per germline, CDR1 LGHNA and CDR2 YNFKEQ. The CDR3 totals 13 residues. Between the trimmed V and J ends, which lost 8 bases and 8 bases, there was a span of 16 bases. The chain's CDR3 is CASGKEPGDIQYF. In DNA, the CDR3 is TGTGCCAGCGGTAAAGAACCGGGGGACATTCAGTACTTC.

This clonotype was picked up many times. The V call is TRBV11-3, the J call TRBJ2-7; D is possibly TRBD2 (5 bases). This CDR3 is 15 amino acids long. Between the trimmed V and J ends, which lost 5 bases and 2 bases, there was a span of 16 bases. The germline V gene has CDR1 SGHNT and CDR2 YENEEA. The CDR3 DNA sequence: TGTGCCAGCAGCGGAGTCTATGAGGGTCCCTACGAGCAGTACTTC. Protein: CASSGVYEGPYEQYF.

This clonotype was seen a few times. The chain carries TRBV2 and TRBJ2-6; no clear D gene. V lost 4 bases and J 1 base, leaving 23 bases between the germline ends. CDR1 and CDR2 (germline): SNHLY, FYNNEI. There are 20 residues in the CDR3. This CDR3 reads CASSGESGRTAISGANVLTF. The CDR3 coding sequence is TGTGCCAGCAGTGGGGAATCGGGTCGGACGGCGATTTCTGGGGCCAACGTCCTGACTTTC. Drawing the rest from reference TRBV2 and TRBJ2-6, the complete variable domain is EPEVTQTPSHQVTQMGQEVILRCVPISNHLYFYWYRQILGQKVEFLVSFYNNEISEKSEIFDDQFSVERPDGSNFTLKIRSTKLEDSAMYFCASSGESGRTAISGANVLTFGAGSRLTVL.

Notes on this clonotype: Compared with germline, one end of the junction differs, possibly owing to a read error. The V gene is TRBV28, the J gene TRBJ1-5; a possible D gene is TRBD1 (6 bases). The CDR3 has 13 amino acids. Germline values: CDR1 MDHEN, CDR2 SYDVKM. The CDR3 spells CASCLSGDQPQHF. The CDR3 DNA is TGTGCCAGCTGTTTATCAGGGGATCAGCCCCAGCATTTT.

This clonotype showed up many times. The CDR3: CASSQEDAYGYTF. The CDR3 DNA reads as TGTGCCAGCAGCCAAGAAGACGCCTATGGCTACACCTTC. The J gene is TRBJ1-2, the V gene TRBV3-1; D unresolved. The CDR3 length is 13 residues. V was clipped by 0 bases and J by 4 bases, with 6 bases between them. Per germline, CDR1 LGHDT and CDR2 YNNKEL (reference sequence).

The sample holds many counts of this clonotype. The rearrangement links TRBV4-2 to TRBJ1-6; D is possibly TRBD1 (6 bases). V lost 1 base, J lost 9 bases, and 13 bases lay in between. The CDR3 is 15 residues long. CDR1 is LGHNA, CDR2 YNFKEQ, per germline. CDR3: CASSQGGGDGSPLHF. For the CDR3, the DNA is TGTGCCAGCAGCCAAGGTGGGGGCGACGGTTCACCCCTCCACTTT.

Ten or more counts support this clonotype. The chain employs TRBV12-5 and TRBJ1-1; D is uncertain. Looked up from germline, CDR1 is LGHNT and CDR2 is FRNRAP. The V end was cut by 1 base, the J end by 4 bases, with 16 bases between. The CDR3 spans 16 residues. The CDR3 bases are TGTGCTAGTGGTTTGGCTTCGACAATATCGAGCACTGAAGCTTTCTTT. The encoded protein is CASGLASTISSTEAFF.

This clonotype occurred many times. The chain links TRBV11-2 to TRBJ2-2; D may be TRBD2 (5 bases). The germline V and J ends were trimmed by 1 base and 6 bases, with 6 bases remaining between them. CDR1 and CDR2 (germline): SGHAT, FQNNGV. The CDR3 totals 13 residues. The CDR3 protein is CASSLVGAGELFF. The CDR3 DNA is TGTGCCAGCAGCTTAGTGGGAGCCGGGGAGCTGTTTTTT.

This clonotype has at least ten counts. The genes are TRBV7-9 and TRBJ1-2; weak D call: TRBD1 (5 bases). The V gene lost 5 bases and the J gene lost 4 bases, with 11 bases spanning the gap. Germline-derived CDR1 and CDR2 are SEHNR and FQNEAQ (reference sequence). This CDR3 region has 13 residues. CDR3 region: CASSPGDPYGYTF. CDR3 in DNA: TGTGCCAGCAGCCCGGGGGACCCCTATGGCTACACCTTC.